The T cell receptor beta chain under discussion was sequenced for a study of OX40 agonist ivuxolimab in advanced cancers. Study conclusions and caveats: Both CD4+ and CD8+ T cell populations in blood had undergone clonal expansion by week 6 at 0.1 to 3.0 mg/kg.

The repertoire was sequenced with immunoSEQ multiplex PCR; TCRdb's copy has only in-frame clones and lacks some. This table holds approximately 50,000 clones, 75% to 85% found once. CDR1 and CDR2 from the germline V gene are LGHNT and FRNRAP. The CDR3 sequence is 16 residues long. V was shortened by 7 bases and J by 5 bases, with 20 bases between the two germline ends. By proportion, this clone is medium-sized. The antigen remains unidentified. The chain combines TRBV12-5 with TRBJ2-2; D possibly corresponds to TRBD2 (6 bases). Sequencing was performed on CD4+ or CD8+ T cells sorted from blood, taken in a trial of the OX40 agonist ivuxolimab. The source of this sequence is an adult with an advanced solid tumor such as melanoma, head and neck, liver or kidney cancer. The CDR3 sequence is CASAAAGTGSTGELFF. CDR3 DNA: TGTGCTAGTGCCGCTGCCGGGACTGGGTCTACCGGGGAGCTGTTTTTT.